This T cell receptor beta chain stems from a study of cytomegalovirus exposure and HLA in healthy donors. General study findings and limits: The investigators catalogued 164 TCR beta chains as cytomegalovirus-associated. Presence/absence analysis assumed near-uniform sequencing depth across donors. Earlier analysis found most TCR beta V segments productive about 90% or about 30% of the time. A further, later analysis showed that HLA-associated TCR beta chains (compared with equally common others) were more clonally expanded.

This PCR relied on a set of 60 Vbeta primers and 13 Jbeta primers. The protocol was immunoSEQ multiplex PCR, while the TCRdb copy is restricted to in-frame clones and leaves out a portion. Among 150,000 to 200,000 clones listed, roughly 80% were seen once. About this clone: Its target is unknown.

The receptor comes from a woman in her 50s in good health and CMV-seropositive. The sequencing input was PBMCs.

The CDR3, as DNA: TGTGCCAGCAGCTCCCCGGGGCAGCCCCAGCATTTT. The encoded protein is CASSSPGQPQHF. This chain joins TRBV5-6 and TRBJ1-5; D gene unclear. The CDR3 runs 12 residues. Germline CDR1 reads SGHDT; CDR2 reads YYEEEE. Trimming stripped 3 bases from V and 7 bases from J, with 8 bases between.